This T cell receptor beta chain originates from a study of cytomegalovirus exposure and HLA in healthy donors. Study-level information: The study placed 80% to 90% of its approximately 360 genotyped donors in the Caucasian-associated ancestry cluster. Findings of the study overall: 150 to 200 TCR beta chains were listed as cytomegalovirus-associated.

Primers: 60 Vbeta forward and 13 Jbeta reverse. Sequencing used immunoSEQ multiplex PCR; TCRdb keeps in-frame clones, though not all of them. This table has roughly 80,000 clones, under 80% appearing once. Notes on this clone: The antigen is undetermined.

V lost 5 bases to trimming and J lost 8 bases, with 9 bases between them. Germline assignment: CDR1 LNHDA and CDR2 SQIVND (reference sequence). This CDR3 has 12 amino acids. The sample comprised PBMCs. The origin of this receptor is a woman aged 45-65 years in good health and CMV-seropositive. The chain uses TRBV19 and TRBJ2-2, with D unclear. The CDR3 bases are TGTGCCAGTAGTCTACGGTGGGGGGAGCTGTTTTTT. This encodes CASSLRWGELFF. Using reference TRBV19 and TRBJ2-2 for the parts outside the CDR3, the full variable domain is DGGITQSPKYLFRKEGQNVTLSCEQNLNHDAMYWYRQDPGQGLRLIYYSQIVNDFQKGDIAEGYSVSREKKESFPLTVTSAQKNPTAFYLCASSLRWGELFFGEGSRLTVL.